What follows describes a single T cell receptor beta chain. Its recognized antigen is unknown. It has no much larger one-base neighbor in the sample; base qualities were not kept. The data are from a study of type 1 regulatory T cells (dated by TCRdb to the early 2020s). With regard to the full study: An in vitro protocol by which a Tr1-enriched, alloantigen-specific CD4 T cell product named T-allo10 was generated was characterized in the study. T-allo10 was being tested clinically in patients with hematological malignancies who were undergoing allogeneic hematopoietic stem cell transplantation.

CDR1 and CDR2 were assigned from the germline V gene (reference sequence) as DFQATT and SNEGSKA. Taken from cysteine to phenylalanine, the CDR3 has 17 residues. Only the CDR3 DNA is retained, 51 bases long and in frame from the first base. Trimming leaves V shorter by 3 bases and J shorter by 0 bases, with the junction holding 10 bases beyond the gene matches. The sample was run on an Illumina MiSeq. TCRdb cleaned the public reads at Q25 with fastp, built clones with MiXCR and kept in-frame beta chains. Each CDR3 protein appears once, grouped with its most common genes and DNA. A total of about 65,000 distinct CDR3 sequences appear in this sample, roughly 49% of them only once. 2% to 2.5% of the sample comes from the top ten. Overall study results and their limits: Compared with non-Tr1 cells, Tr1 cells had a TCR repertoire that was more restricted, a finding the study read as clonal expansion induced by alloantigen.

The clonotype originates from a human donor in good health. The sequenced sample was cultured non-Tr1 T cells, either the whole culture or a sorted T cell fraction (not recorded which). Explained via the paper, the cell subset or site label denotes: non-Tr1 population from the T-allo10 product. Recombination linked TRBV20-1 to TRBJ2-7; TRBD2 aligns with 11 central bases. The nucleotide sequence is TGCAGTGCTAGTCCAATCCTAGCGGGGGGCTCCTCCTACGAGCAGTACTTC. It translates as CSASPILAGGSSYEQYF.